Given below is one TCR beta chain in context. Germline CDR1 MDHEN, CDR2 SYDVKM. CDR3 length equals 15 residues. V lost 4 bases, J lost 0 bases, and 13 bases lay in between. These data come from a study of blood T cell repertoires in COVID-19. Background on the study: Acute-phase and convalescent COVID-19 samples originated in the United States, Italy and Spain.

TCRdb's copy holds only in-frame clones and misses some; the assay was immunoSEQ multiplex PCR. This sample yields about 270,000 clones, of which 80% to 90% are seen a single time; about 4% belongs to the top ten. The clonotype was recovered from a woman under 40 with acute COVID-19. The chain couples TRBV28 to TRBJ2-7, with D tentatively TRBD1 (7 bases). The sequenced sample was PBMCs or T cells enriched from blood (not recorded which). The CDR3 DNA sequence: TGTGCCAGCAGTTATGCGGGACAGCTCTCCTACGAGCAGTACTTC. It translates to CASSYAGQLSYEQYF.